This T cell receptor beta chain was documented in a study of cytomegalovirus exposure and HLA in healthy donors. In the study overall: Unique TCRs numbering roughly 85 million, obtained from HLA-typed donors, made up an early data release. Whole-study findings and limits: Later analysis demonstrated an association between a missense DCLRE1C variant and TCR beta V- and J-gene trimming.

13 Jbeta primers and 60 Vbeta primers were used for the PCR. Profiled with immunoSEQ multiplex PCR; TCRdb holds only in-frame clones, not every one. The table includes under 200,000 clones, 82% detected once. The germline CDR1 and CDR2 sequences are MNHEY and SMNVEV (reference sequence). Trimming pared 3 bases from V and 3 bases from J, leaving 9 bases between. The CDR3 loop spans 13 amino acids. In regard to this clone: The target antigen is unknown.

The TCR sequence derives from a male donor in good health and CMV-seropositive. The specimen sequenced was PBMCs. This chain joins TRBV27 and TRBJ2-7, with D possibly being TRBD2 (6 bases). Here the CDR3 reads CASSFLAVYEQYF. DNA for the CDR3: TGTGCCAGCAGTTTCTTAGCGGTCTACGAGCAGTACTTC.